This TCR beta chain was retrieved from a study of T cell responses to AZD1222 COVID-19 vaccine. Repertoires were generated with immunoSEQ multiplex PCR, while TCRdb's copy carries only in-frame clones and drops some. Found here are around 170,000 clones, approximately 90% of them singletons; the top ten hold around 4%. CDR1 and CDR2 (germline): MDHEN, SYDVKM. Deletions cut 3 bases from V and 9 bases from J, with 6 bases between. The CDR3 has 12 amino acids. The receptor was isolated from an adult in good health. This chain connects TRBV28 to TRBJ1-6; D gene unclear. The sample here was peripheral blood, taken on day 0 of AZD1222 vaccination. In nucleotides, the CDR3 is TGTGCCAGCAGTTTGGCTAGTTCACCCCTCCACTTT. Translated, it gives CASSLASSPLHF.